The clone carrying this T cell receptor (beta chain) was detected a few times. Its target is unknown. A single record per CDR3 protein comes from TCRdb applying MiXCR to the reads. Of roughly 150,000 distinct CDR3 sequences in the sample, about 20% are singletons; the top ten hold 20% to 30%. The data are from a study of T cell repertoires in cytomegalovirus infection. Whole-study context: Epitope selection comprised recently identified HLA-C-restricted CMV epitopes and well-studied HLA-B-restricted CMV epitopes. Through public TCR beta signatures, both CMV infection and matching HLA type were indicated.

The study, taken as a whole, reports: In two of eight donors, the top clonotype was HLA-C-restricted CMV-specific.

Germline-derived CDR1 and CDR2 are SGHVS and FQNEAQ. The CDR3 consists of 14 residues. V trimming: 5 bases; J trimming: 11 bases; junction bases outside the gene matches: 7. This TCR was recovered from a human donor in good health (CMV status not recorded). Some clones in this sample may be carry-over from other donors' samples. V and J are TRBV7-8 and TRBJ1-4, with TRBD1 matching 11 bases. The sample consisted of CD8+ T cells from cultured PBMCs, taken from culture after CMV antigen stimulation. CDR3 sequence (DNA): TGTGCCAGCAGCCCGGGACAGGGGGTGGAGAAACTGTTTTTT. It codes for CASSPGQGVEKLFF.